This T cell receptor (beta chain) was found in a study of T cell clones after liver transplantation. For the study at large: Samples came pre-transplant, pre-randomization before withdrawal, and post-randomization after withdrawal ended.

A remark on this clone: No antigen is known for it.

CD3+CD4+ and CD3+CD8+ cells were FACS-sorted from thawed unstimulated PBMCs. The study's findings and limits: Small, mixed patient groups and varying post-transplant times limit these conclusions.

The CDR3 has 13 residues. The germline V gene encodes CDR1 SGHTA and CDR2 FQGNSA. V gave up 3 bases and J gave up 7 bases, with 13 bases separating them. This table comes from immunoSEQ multiplex PCR, and its TCRdb copy is limited to in-frame clones, with some not included. Of roughly 53,000 clones listed, approximately 77% are singletons. This sequence joins TRBV7-2 and TRBJ2-7; D is possibly TRBD1 (5 bases). Here the sequenced sample was CD4+ T cells from blood, taken at the 22-month timepoint. The source of this sequence is a human patient who received a liver transplant. The T cells may come from the graft donor. CDR3 DNA sequence: TGTGCCAGCAGCTTGTGGCAGGGCCAAGAGCAGTACTTC. Encoded protein: CASSLWQGQEQYF.